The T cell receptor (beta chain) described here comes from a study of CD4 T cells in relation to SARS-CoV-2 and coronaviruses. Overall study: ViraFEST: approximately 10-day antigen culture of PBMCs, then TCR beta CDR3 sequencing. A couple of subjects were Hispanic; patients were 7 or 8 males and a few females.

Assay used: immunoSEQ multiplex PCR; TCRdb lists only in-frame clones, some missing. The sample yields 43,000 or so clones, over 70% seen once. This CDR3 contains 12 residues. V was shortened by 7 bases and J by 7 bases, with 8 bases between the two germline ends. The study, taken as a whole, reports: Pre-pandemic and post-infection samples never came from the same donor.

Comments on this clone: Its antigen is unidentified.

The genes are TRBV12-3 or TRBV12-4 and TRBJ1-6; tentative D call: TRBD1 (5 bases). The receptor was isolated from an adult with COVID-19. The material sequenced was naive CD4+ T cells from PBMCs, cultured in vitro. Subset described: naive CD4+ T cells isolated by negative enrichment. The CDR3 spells CASKRGNSPLHF. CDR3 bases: TGTGCCAGCAAAAGGGGCAATTCACCCCTCCACTTT.